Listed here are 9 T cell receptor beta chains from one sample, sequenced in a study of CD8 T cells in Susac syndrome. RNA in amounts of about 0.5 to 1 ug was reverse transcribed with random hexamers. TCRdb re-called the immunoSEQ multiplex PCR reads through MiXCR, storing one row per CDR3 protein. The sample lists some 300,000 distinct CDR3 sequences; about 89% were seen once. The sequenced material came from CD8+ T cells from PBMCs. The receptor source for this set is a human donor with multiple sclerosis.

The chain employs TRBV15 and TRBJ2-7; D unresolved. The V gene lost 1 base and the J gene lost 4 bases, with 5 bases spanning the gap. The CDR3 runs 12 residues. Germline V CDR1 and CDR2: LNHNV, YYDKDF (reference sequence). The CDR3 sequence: CATSRGSYEQYF. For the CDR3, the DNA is TGTGCCACCAGCAGAGGGTCGTACGAGCAGTACTTC.

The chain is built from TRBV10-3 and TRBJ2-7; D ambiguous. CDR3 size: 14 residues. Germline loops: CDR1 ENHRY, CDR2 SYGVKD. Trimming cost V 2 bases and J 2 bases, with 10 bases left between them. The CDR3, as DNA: TGTGCCATCAGTGAGGGGCAGATTCCCTACGAGCAGTACTTC. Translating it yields CAISEGQIPYEQYF.

CDR3 protein: CASSLIAGEQFF. CDR3 bases: TGTGCCAGCAGCCTTATAGCGGGTGAGCAGTTCTTC. The genes are TRBV28 and TRBJ2-1; 7 bases fit TRBD2. Germline V gives CDR1 MDHEN, CDR2 SYDVKM. The CDR3 covers 12 residues. The V and J ends lost 6 bases and 9 bases, in that order; junction bases with no gene match: 5.

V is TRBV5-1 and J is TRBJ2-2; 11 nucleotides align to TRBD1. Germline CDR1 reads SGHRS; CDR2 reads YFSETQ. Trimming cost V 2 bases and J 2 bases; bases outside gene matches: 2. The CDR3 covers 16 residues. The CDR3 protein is CASSLGTGGNTGELFF. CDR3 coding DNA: TGCGCCAGCAGCTTAGGGACAGGGGGAAACACCGGGGAGCTGTTTTTT. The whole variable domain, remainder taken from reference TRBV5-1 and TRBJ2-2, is KAGVTQTPRYLIKTRGQQVTLSCSPISGHRSVSWYQQTPGQGLQFLFEYFSETQRNKGNFPGRFSGRQFSNSRSEMNVSTLELGDSALYLCASSLGTGGNTGELFFGEGSRLTVL.

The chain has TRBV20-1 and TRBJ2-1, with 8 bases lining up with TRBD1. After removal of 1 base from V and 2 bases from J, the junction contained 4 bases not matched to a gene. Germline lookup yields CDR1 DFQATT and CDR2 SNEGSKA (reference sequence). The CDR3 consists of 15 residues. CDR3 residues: CSARAGTGAYNEQFF. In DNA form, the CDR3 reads TGCAGTGCTAGAGCCGGGACAGGCGCCTACAATGAGCAGTTCTTC.

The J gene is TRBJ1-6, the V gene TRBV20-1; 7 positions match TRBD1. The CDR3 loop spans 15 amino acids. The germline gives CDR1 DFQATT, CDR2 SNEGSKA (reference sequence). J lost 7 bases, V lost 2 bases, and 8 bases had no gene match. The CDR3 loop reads CSARLNRGGNSPLHF. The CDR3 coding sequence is TGCAGTGCTAGATTAAACAGGGGCGGGAATTCACCCCTCCACTTT.

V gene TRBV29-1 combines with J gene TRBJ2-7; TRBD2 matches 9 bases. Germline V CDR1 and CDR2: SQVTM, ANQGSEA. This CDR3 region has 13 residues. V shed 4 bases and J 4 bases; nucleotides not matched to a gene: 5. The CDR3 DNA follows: TGCAGCGTTGTAGCGGGAGCATCTTACGAGCAGTACTTC. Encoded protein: CSVVAGASYEQYF.

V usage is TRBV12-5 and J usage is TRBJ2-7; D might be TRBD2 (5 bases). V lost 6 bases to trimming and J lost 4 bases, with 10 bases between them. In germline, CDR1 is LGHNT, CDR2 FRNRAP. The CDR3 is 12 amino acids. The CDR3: CASGRTRYEQYF. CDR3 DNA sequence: TGTGCTAGTGGGCGGACTCGGTACGAGCAGTACTTC.

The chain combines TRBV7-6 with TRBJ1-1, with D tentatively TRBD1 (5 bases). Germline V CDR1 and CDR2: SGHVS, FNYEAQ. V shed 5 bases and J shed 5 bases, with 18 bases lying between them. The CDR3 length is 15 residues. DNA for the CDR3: TGTGCCAGCAGCCCAGGCGGGGACCCTTGGACTGAAGCTTTCTTT. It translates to CASSPGGDPWTEAFF. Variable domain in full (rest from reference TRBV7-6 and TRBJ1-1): GAGVSQSPRYKVTKRGQDVALRCDPISGHVSLYWYRQALGQGPEFLTYFNYEAQQDKSGLPNDRFSAERPEGSISTLTIQRTEQRDSAMYRCASSPGGDPWTEAFFGQGTRLTVV.